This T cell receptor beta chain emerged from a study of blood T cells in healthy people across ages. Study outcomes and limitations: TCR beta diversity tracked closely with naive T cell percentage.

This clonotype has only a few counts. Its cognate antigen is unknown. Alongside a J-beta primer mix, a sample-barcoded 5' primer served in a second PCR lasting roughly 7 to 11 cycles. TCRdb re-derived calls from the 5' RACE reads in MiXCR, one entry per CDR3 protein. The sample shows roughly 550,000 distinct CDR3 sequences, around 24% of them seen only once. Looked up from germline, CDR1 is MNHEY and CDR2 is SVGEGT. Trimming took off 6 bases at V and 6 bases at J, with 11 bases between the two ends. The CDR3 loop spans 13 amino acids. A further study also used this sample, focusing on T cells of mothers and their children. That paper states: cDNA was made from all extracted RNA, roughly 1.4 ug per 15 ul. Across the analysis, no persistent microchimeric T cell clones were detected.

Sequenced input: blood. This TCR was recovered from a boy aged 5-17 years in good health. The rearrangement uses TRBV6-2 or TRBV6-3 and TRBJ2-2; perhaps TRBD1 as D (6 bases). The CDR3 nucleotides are TGTGCCAGCAGCCTTAGACAGGCCGGGGAGCTGTTTTTT. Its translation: CASSLRQAGELFF.